These 13 T cell receptor beta chains were sequenced from one sample in a study of tumor-infiltrating lymphocytes in localized non-small cell lung cancer. Assay used: immunoSEQ multiplex PCR; TCRdb lists only in-frame clones, some missing. The sample lists 15,000 to 20,000 clones, 73% occurring once. Sequencing was done on a sample of lung tumor tissue. All receptors come from a human donor with non-small cell lung cancer.

This chain connects TRBV10-2 to TRBJ2-7; perhaps TRBD2 as D (5 bases). CDR1 is WSHSY, CDR2 SAAADI, per germline. There are 13 residues in the CDR3. The V and J ends lost 7 bases and 0 bases respectively, with 10 bases between them. CDR3 protein: CASISGNSYEQYF. The CDR3 nucleotides are TGCGCCAGCATCTCCGGGAACTCCTACGAGCAGTACTTC.

The V call is TRBV29-1, the J call TRBJ1-2, with D possibly TRBD1 on 6 matching bases. Trimming stripped 7 bases from V and 8 bases from J, with 20 bases between. CDR3 size: 13 residues. CDR1 is SQVTM and CDR2 is ANQGSEA in the germline V gene. The CDR3 spells CSARQVSTGGYTF. The CDR3, as DNA: TGCAGCGCCAGACAGGTATCAACTGGAGGCTACACCTTC.

The chain recombines TRBV10-3 with TRBJ2-5, with D possibly TRBD1 on 6 matching bases. CDR1 is ENHRY, CDR2 SYGVKD, per germline. Trimming took 6 bases from V and 2 from J, leaving 13 bases between them. This CDR3 comprises 14 residues. CDR3 coding DNA: TGTGCCATCAGAACAGGGAGTGGTCAAGAGACCCAGTACTTC. Translation gives CAIRTGSGQETQYF.

The CDR3 DNA reads as TGTGCCAGCAGCGTAGTCGGGGCCCCAGAAGAGACCCAGTACTTC. Encoded protein: CASSVVGAPEETQYF. The rearrangement joins TRBV9 to TRBJ2-5, with D possibly being TRBD1 or TRBD2 (5 bases each). Per the germline V gene, CDR1 is SGDLS and CDR2 is YYNGEE. The V end lost 0 bases, the J end lost 3 bases, and 12 bases lay between the germline ends. The CDR3 spans 15 residues.

V and J are TRBV2 and TRBJ2-4; tentatively, D is TRBD1 (5 bases). The CDR3 covers 15 residues. The V gene's germline CDR1 is SNHLY and CDR2 FYNNEI. V shed 7 bases and J shed 0 bases, with 13 bases lying between them. CDR3 sequence reads: CASIGARVAKNIQYF. The CDR3 DNA is TGTGCCAGCATAGGCGCCAGGGTAGCCAAAAACATTCAGTACTTC.

For the CDR3, the DNA is TGTGCCAGCAGCCCTGGACAGGGCGGGAATGAAAAACTGTTTTTT. This codes for CASSPGQGGNEKLFF. The rearrangement uses TRBV28 and TRBJ1-4; 8 bases are a match to TRBD1. Germline V gene data show CDR1 as MDHEN and CDR2 as SYDVKM. The CDR3 runs 15 residues. J was trimmed by 5 bases and V by 6 bases; bases with no gene match: 8.

The genes are TRBV5-6 and TRBJ2-1; no firm D call. V was clipped by 7 bases and J by 7 bases, with 18 bases between them. Germline loops: CDR1 SGHDT, CDR2 YYEEEE. The CDR3 has 14 amino acids. The CDR3 DNA reads as TGTGCCAGCTCCTCCAGAGTGATCTCGAATGAGCAGTTCTTC. Its translation: CASSSRVISNEQFF.

This chain uses TRBV7-2 with TRBJ1-1, with 9 bases identical to TRBD1. V was clipped by 5 bases and J by 0 bases; unmatched bases: 10. The CDR3 totals 17 residues. Looked up from germline, CDR1 is SGHTA and CDR2 is FQGNSA. CDR3 amino acids: CASSPGQGRGMNTEAFF. The CDR3 region has the DNA TGTGCCAGCAGCCCCGGACAGGGGAGGGGTATGAACACTGAAGCTTTCTTT.

Details on this clone: In the same sample, other DNA sequences code for this CDR3. CDR3 residues: CSVGGQGETQYF. CDR3 DNA: TGCAGCGTTGGGGGCCAAGGAGAGACCCAGTACTTC. The rearrangement uses TRBV29-1 and TRBJ2-5, with a possible D match to TRBD1 (5 bases). CDR1 is SQVTM and CDR2 is ANQGSEA in the germline V gene. The germline V and J ends were trimmed by 4 bases and 4 bases, with 10 bases remaining between them. This CDR3 is 12 amino acids long.

This clone appeared a single time. The chain employs TRBV6-4 and TRBJ2-2, with D perhaps TRBD1 (6 bases). In germline, CDR1 is MRHNA, CDR2 SNTAGT. Trimming shortened V by 2 bases and J by 6 bases, and 10 bases separated the two germline ends. The CDR3 is 14 residues long. The chain's CDR3 is CASSDTTGAGELFF. The DNA of the CDR3 is TGTGCCAGCAGTGACACGACAGGCGCCGGGGAGCTGTTTTTT.

The chain carries TRBV2 and TRBJ2-7; D is ambiguous. The CDR3 totals 12 residues. V lost 5 bases to trimming and J lost 6 bases, with 11 bases between them. Germline CDR1 is SNHLY and CDR2 is FYNNEI. The CDR3 bases are TGTGCCAGCAGTTACGTTCCCACCGAGCAGTACTTC. Amino acid sequence: CASSYVPTEQYF.

This chain uses TRBV28 with TRBJ1-1, with TRBD1 matching over 9 bases. The CDR3 loop spans 13 amino acids. CDR1 and CDR2 from the germline V gene are MDHEN and SYDVKM. The V and J ends lost 10 bases and 3 bases, in that order; junction bases with no gene match: 6. CDR3: CATFRTGDTEAFF. Here the CDR3 DNA reads TGTGCCACCTTTCGGACAGGGGACACTGAAGCTTTCTTT.

The chain joins TRBV19 to TRBJ2-3; D remains unclear. CDR3 length: 14 residues. The V end lost 1 base, the J end lost 0 bases, and 5 bases lay between the germline ends. Germline CDR1 LNHDA, CDR2 SQIVND (reference sequence). This CDR3 reads CASSIVGSTDTQYF. In DNA, the CDR3 is TGTGCCAGTAGTATAGTGGGGAGCACAGATACGCAGTATTTT.